This T cell receptor beta chain comes out of a study of OX40 agonist ivuxolimab in advanced cancers. Overall study context: People in dose escalation had one of these cancers: hepatocellular carcinoma, melanoma, renal cell or head and neck cancer. Checkpoint inhibitors had been given previously to roughly 36% of patients.

Peripheral blood came from all dose cohorts at three timepoints. The table came from immunoSEQ multiplex PCR; TCRdb's copy has only in-frame clones and leaves some out. Seen here are over 20,000 clones, more than 80% observed once, and the top ten hold roughly 33%. Germline-derived CDR1 and CDR2 are SGHDN and FVKESK. The V and J ends lost 1 base and 6 bases, in that order; junction bases with no gene match: 11. The CDR3 runs to 18 residues. This chain joins TRBV14 and TRBJ2-3; 12 bases agree with TRBD2. The receptor was derived from an adult with an advanced solid tumor such as melanoma, head and neck, liver or kidney cancer. This specimen consisted of CD4+ or CD8+ T cells sorted from blood, obtained in a trial of the OX40 agonist ivuxolimab. CDR3 coding DNA: TGTGCCAGCAGCCAAGCCTACCTCCGGACTAGCGGGGATGATACGCAGTATTTT. Encoded protein: CASSQAYLRTSGDDTQYF.